This T cell receptor beta chain derives from a study of blood T cell repertoires in COVID-19. About the research overall: PBMCs, B-cell-depleted T cells, or T cells were the source of the cDNA or gDNA that made up the material.

This CDR3 has 15 residues. V trimming: 4 bases; J trimming: 4 bases; junction bases outside the gene matches: 9. The V gene's germline CDR1 is SGHNT and CDR2 YYREEE (reference sequence). Original data processing: Counts of nucleated cells, estimated from reference gene primer amplification, were obtained. The table came from immunoSEQ multiplex PCR; TCRdb's copy has only in-frame clones and leaves some out. V, J and clone size were drawn from that table, and D and trimming were deduced from the DNA. The sample lists roughly 18,000 clones; more than 85% were seen once. This clone was counted a single time.

The receptor was derived from an older man with acute or convalescent COVID-19. This chain connects TRBV5-4 to TRBJ1-2; 8 bases are a match to TRBD1. The sequenced sample consisted of peripheral blood. CDR3 amino acids: CASSPRQGSTYGYTF. The CDR3 nucleotides read TGTGCCAGCAGCCCCCGACAGGGGAGTACCTATGGCTACACCTTC. Filled out from reference TRBV5-4 and TRBJ1-2, the complete variable domain reads ETGVTQSPTHLIKTRGQQVTLRCSSQSGHNTVSWYQQALGQGPQFIFQYYREEENGRGNFPPRFSGLQFPNYSSELNVNALELDDSALYLCASSPRQGSTYGYTFGSGTRLTVV.